This TCR beta chain is drawn from a study of T cells in Graves' hyperthyroidism and ophthalmopathy. Researchers defined stable Graves' hyperthyroidism as no ophthalmopathy progression within 18 months. Uncontrolled infection, other autoimmune disease, pregnancy or lactation led to exclusion. Thyroid ultrasound and orbital computed tomography, with clinical symptoms and serum thyroxine and TRAb, informed diagnoses. Amplification targeted TCR beta CDR3 regions from RNA transcripts. A set of HTBI primers served as the primers for a first-round RT-PCR of the TCR CDR3. TCRdb passed the multiplex PCR reads through MiXCR, listing each CDR3 protein once. The sample gives fewer than 400,000 distinct CDR3 sequences, approximately 17% of which show up once; approximately 35% is in the top ten. Per the germline V gene, CDR1 is MGHRA and CDR2 is YSYEKL. This CDR3 comprises 14 residues. Between the trimmed V and J ends, which lost 3 bases and 0 bases, there was a span of 8 bases.

The chain couples TRBV4-1 to TRBJ2-5; D is unclear. This receptor was obtained from a young man with Graves' hyperthyroidism. Material: blood. CDR3 amino acids: CASSHVGYQETQYF. The CDR3 bases are TGCGCCAGCAGCCACGTAGGATACCAAGAGACCCAGTACTTC.